This TCR beta chain was recovered during a study of human T cells and chemical hapten exposure. This clonotype came up many times. Its cognate antigen is unknown. What the library attached to individual cDNA molecules were unique molecular identifiers. MiXCR was run by TCRdb on the RACE reads, yielding one entry per CDR3 protein. The repertoire holds under 60,000 distinct CDR3 sequences, with roughly 9% as singletons. General study points: The immune response of these alopecia patients might not match healthy individuals'.

Trimming took 3 bases from V and 5 from J; bases not matched to a gene: 6. CDR3 size: 15 residues. The sample's time point: pre-sensitization, week 0. The treatment denotes: therapeutic diphenylcyclopropenone sensitization with weekly scalp DPC. Total RNA was extracted from unfractionated whole blood. V and J are TRBV12-3 or TRBV12-4 and TRBJ2-2, with 7 bases lining up with TRBD1. Sequenced material: whole blood, taken in connection with sensitization to the hapten diphenylcyclopropenone (DPC). The receptor was derived from a woman in her twenties or thirties with alopecia areata. Some clones in this sample may be carry-over from other donors' samples. This CDR3 is CASSLGRGRTGELFF. The CDR3 DNA sequence: TGTGCCAGCAGTTTGGGAAGGGGGCGGACCGGGGAGCTGTTTTTT.